Listed below are T cell receptor beta chains from one sample, sequenced in a study of shared clonotypes between healthy human individuals. Repertoires were generated with immunoSEQ multiplex PCR, while TCRdb's copy carries only in-frame clones and drops some. The sample includes around 690,000 clones, roughly 91% seen only once; the top ten take 30% to 40%. Sequences were obtained from memory CD8+ T cells from PBMCs. The source of these receptors is a man aged 18 to 30 in good health. Some clones in this sample may be carry-over from other donors' samples. CDR3s include the opening cysteine and the closing phenylalanine or tryptophan. D genes are given only for firm matches. A clone size is listed for some rows: how often the clone was seen (once, few, many), or a class if it is expanded.

clone size: .; V gene: TRBV4-1; D gene: .; J gene: TRBJ2-3; CDR3 DNA: TGCGCCAGCAGCCACAGGGTATCAGATACGCAGTATTTT; CDR3 protein: CASSHRVSDTQYF
clone size: .; V gene: TRBV28; D gene: .; J gene: TRBJ2-6; CDR3 DNA: TGTGCCAGCAGGAGAAACTCTGGGGCCAACGTCCTGACTTTC; CDR3 protein: CASRRNSGANVLTF
clone size: .; V gene: TRBV27; D gene: .; J gene: TRBJ2-7; CDR3 DNA: TGTGCCAGCAGTAGGGACACTAGCTCCTACGAGCAGTACTTC; CDR3 protein: CASSRDTSSYEQYF
clone size: once; V gene: TRBV6-5; D gene: .; J gene: TRBJ2-7; CDR3 DNA: TGTGCCAGCAGTTTGTTCGACCCAGCCGAGCAGTACTTC; CDR3 protein: CASSLFDPAEQYF
clone size: .; V gene: TRBV6-1; D gene: .; J gene: TRBJ2-7; CDR3 DNA: TGTGCCAGCAGTGAAGCTCGCCAGGGGATCTACGAGCAGTACTTC; CDR3 protein: CASSEARQGIYEQYF
clone size: .; V gene: TRBV11-2; D gene: .; J gene: TRBJ2-7; CDR3 DNA: TGTGCCAGCAGCTTATCAACCGGGACGGAGAGCTCCTACGAGCAGTACTTC; CDR3 protein: CASSLSTGTESSYEQYF
clone size: .; V gene: TRBV7-9; D gene: TRBD1; J gene: TRBJ1-2; CDR3 DNA: TGTGCCAGCAGCCAGACAGGGGGCTTCGGCTATGGCTACACCTTC; CDR3 protein: CASSQTGGFGYGYTF
clone size: .; V gene: TRBV7-9; D gene: TRBD1; J gene: TRBJ2-7; CDR3 DNA: TGTGCCAGCAGCTTCAGGGACAGGGGTAACGAGCAGTACTTC; CDR3 protein: CASSFRDRGNEQYF
clone size: once; V gene: TRBV28; D gene: TRBD2; J gene: TRBJ2-2; CDR3 DNA: TGTGCCTCCAGTACCTGGCGGGAGAGCACCGGGGAGCTGTTTTTT; CDR3 protein: CASSTWRESTGELFF
clone size: .; V gene: TRBV27; D gene: .; J gene: TRBJ2-3; CDR3 DNA: TGTGCCAGCCCAACGATCGTCGGGGACGGGGCACCCACAGATACGCAGTATTTT; CDR3 protein: CASPTIVGDGAPTDTQYF
clone size: .; V gene: TRBV2; D gene: TRBD1; J gene: TRBJ1-2; CDR3 DNA: TGTGCCAGCAGGGTAGACAGGGGTGATTATGGCTACACCTTC; CDR3 protein: CASRVDRGDYGYTF
clone size: .; V gene: TRBV6-4; D gene: .; J gene: TRBJ2-3; CDR3 DNA: TGTGCCAGCAGTCCCCGATCAGACCCGGGTGCGCAGTATTTT; CDR3 protein: CASSPRSDPGAQYF
clone size: once; V gene: TRBV7-7; D gene: .; J gene: TRBJ2-1; CDR3 DNA: TGTGCCAGCAGCCCTACTCTAGCAGCTCCCTACAATGAGCAGTTCTTC; CDR3 protein: CASSPTLAAPYNEQFF
clone size: .; V gene: TRBV7-9; D gene: TRBD1; J gene: TRBJ1-5; CDR3 DNA: TGTGCCAGCAGCTCGGTGACAGGGTCGTGGAATCAGCCCCAGCATTTT; CDR3 protein: CASSSVTGSWNQPQHF
clone size: many; V gene: TRBV6-1; D gene: .; J gene: TRBJ1-1; CDR3 DNA: TGTGCCACCCGAAGGGCCGGGACTGAAGCTTTCTTT; CDR3 protein: CATRRAGTEAFF
clone size: .; V gene: TRBV28; D gene: TRBD2; J gene: TRBJ2-2; CDR3 DNA: TGTGCCAGCAGTATGTGGACTAGCGAGAAGACCGGGGAGCTGTTTTTT; CDR3 protein: CASSMWTSEKTGELFF
clone size: .; V gene: TRBV19; D gene: .; J gene: TRBJ1-5; CDR3 DNA: TGTGCCAGCGCCCTATATAGCAATCAGCCCCAGCATTTT; CDR3 protein: CASALYSNQPQHF
clone size: once; V gene: TRBV27; D gene: .; J gene: TRBJ2-4; CDR3 DNA: TGTGCCAGCAGCAGATGGCCCGTGGAAATAGCCAAAAACATTCAGTACTTC; CDR3 protein: CASSRWPVEIAKNIQYF
clone size: .; V gene: TRBV29-1; D gene: .; J gene: TRBJ1-1; CDR3 DNA: TGCAGCGTTGATGGAGGCAGCTCGAACACTGAAGCTTTCTTT; CDR3 protein: CSVDGGSSNTEAFF
clone size: .; V gene: TRBV18; D gene: .; J gene: TRBJ2-1; CDR3 DNA: TGTGCCAGCTCACCACCCAGGGTGAGTTACAATGAGCAGTTCTTC; CDR3 protein: CASSPPRVSYNEQFF
clone size: .; V gene: TRBV29-1; D gene: .; J gene: TRBJ2-7; CDR3 DNA: TGCAGCGTTTTAGGGGGACTTCTGAGCTCCTACGAGCAGTACTTC; CDR3 protein: CSVLGGLLSSYEQYF
clone size: .; V gene: TRBV9; D gene: .; J gene: TRBJ1-2; CDR3 DNA: TGTGCCAGCGACAGTAAGGCGGGGGGCGGTCGCTACACCTTC; CDR3 protein: CASDSKAGGGRYTF
clone size: .; V gene: TRBV25-1; D gene: .; J gene: TRBJ2-5; CDR3 DNA: TGTGCCAGCAGTGACGTGCTCGGGGAGTCTCGGTTGGAGACCCAGTACTTC; CDR3 protein: CASSDVLGESRLETQYF
clone size: once; V gene: TRBV27; D gene: TRBD2; J gene: TRBJ2-2; CDR3 DNA: TGTGCCAGCAGTTTATCGGCCGGACTAGCGTCCACCGGGGAGCTGTTTTTT; CDR3 protein: CASSLSAGLASTGELFF
clone size: once; V gene: TRBV14; D gene: .; J gene: TRBJ2-7; CDR3 DNA: TGTGCCAGCAGCCACATTGGATACGAGCAGTACTTC; CDR3 protein: CASSHIGYEQYF
clone size: .; V gene: TRBV13; D gene: TRBD2; J gene: TRBJ2-1; CDR3 DNA: TGTGCCAGCAGCTTAGAGCGGGGAAGCTCCTACAATGAGCAGTTCTTC; CDR3 protein: CASSLERGSSYNEQFF
clone size: .; V gene: TRBV10-2; D gene: TRBD2; J gene: TRBJ2-1; CDR3 DNA: TGCGCCAGCAGGCAGCGGGAGGTTTGGGATGAGCAGTTCTTC; CDR3 protein: CASRQREVWDEQFF
clone size: .; V gene: TRBV7-6; D gene: TRBD2; J gene: TRBJ2-7; CDR3 DNA: TGTGCCAGCAGCTTAGGCGGGAGGGCCTACGAGCAGTACTTC; CDR3 protein: CASSLGGRAYEQYF
clone size: few; V gene: TRBV27; D gene: TRBD1; J gene: TRBJ1-2; CDR3 DNA: TGTGCCAGCAGTTCCTTGACAGGGGTATACTATGGCTACACCTTC; CDR3 protein: CASSSLTGVYYGYTF
clone size: .; V gene: TRBV4-3; D gene: .; J gene: TRBJ2-1; CDR3 DNA: TGCGCCAGCAGCCAAGATGGTCCGGCGAGCTCCTACAATGAGCAGTTCTTC; CDR3 protein: CASSQDGPASSYNEQFF
clone size: once; V gene: TRBV9; D gene: .; J gene: TRBJ2-3; CDR3 DNA: TGTGCCAGCACCGTAAACGGAGGGGGGAGCACAGATACGCAGTATTTT; CDR3 protein: CASTVNGGGSTDTQYF
clone size: .; V gene: TRBV5-4; D gene: .; J gene: TRBJ2-7; CDR3 DNA: TGTGCCAGCACCCCGTCTTGGGCCTACGAGCAGTACTTC; CDR3 protein: CASTPSWAYEQYF
clone size: .; V gene: TRBV27; D gene: TRBD2; J gene: TRBJ2-1; CDR3 DNA: TGTGCCAGCAGTCCGTCAGCGGGAGGTTTCCATGAGCAGTTCTTC; CDR3 protein: CASSPSAGGFHEQFF
clone size: .; V gene: TRBV7-7; D gene: .; J gene: TRBJ2-3; CDR3 DNA: TGTGCCAGCAGCCTAGACGGACGGAGCACAGATACGCAGTATTTT; CDR3 protein: CASSLDGRSTDTQYF
clone size: .; V gene: TRBV19; D gene: TRBD1; J gene: TRBJ1-3; CDR3 DNA: TGTGCCAGTAGACCCCAGGGGGGGCCTCCTGGAAACACCATATATTTT; CDR3 protein: CASRPQGGPPGNTIYF
clone size: .; V gene: TRBV11-2; D gene: .; J gene: TRBJ2-7; CDR3 DNA: TGTGCCAGCAGCTTTCGGAGGGGGGACGGGCAGTACTTC; CDR3 protein: CASSFRRGDGQYF
clone size: .; V gene: TRBV28; D gene: .; J gene: TRBJ2-3; CDR3 DNA: TGTGCCAGCAGTTTTTTTGTAGGGAGCACAGATACGCAGTATTTT; CDR3 protein: CASSFFVGSTDTQYF
clone size: many; V gene: TRBV19; D gene: TRBD1; J gene: TRBJ2-7; CDR3 DNA: TGTGCCAGTAGCCCACCGGGACAGGGGTTCCACGAGCAGTACTTC; CDR3 protein: CASSPPGQGFHEQYF
clone size: .; V gene: TRBV9; D gene: .; J gene: TRBJ2-6; CDR3 DNA: TGTGCCAGCAGCGTAGGTCTTGGGGCCAACGTCCTGACTTTC; CDR3 protein: CASSVGLGANVLTF
clone size: .; V gene: TRBV10-2; D gene: .; J gene: TRBJ2-6; CDR3 DNA: TGCGCCAGCAGTGAACTCTCTGGGGCCAACGTCCTGACTTTC; CDR3 protein: CASSELSGANVLTF
clone size: .; V gene: TRBV9; D gene: .; J gene: TRBJ2-2; CDR3 DNA: TGTGCCAGCAGCGTAGCTGACAGGCCGACCGGGGAGCTGTTTTTT; CDR3 protein: CASSVADRPTGELFF
clone size: once; V gene: TRBV4-1; D gene: .; J gene: TRBJ2-7; CDR3 DNA: TGCGCCAGCAGCCAAGAACCTAGCCGCTACGAGCAGTACTTC; CDR3 protein: CASSQEPSRYEQYF
clone size: .; V gene: TRBV28; D gene: TRBD2; J gene: TRBJ2-7; CDR3 DNA: TGTGCCAGCAGTCAACGGGGGGCCTACGAGCAGTACTTC; CDR3 protein: CASSQRGAYEQYF
clone size: .; V gene: TRBV25-1; D gene: .; J gene: TRBJ1-2; CDR3 DNA: TGTGCCAGCAGTGAAACCGAGACTAACTATGGCTACACCTTC; CDR3 protein: CASSETETNYGYTF
clone size: .; V gene: TRBV7-9; D gene: .; J gene: TRBJ1-1; CDR3 DNA: TGTGCCAGCCGTTATGGGGAGTCTGAAGCTTTCTTT; CDR3 protein: CASRYGESEAFF
clone size: .; V gene: TRBV2; D gene: TRBD1; J gene: TRBJ2-7; CDR3 DNA: TGTGCCATGCACGACAGGGGTCTGAACGAGCAGTACTTC; CDR3 protein: CAMHDRGLNEQYF
clone size: .; V gene: TRBV14; D gene: TRBD2; J gene: TRBJ2-2; CDR3 DNA: TGTGCCAGCAGCCAAGATGACGGACTAGCGGGAACGAACACCGGGGAGCTGTTTTTT; CDR3 protein: CASSQDDGLAGTNTGELFF
clone size: .; V gene: TRBV11-2; D gene: TRBD2; J gene: TRBJ2-1; CDR3 DNA: TGTGCCAGCAGCTCCCTAGCGGGGAGAGGAATTGAGCAGTTCTTC; CDR3 protein: CASSSLAGRGIEQFF